These 32 T cell receptor beta chains originate from one sample sequenced in a study of T cells in Graves' hyperthyroidism and ophthalmopathy. Researchers took RNA transcripts and amplified the TCR beta CDR3 regions from them. First-round RT-PCR of the TCR CDR3 relied on the HTBI primer set. TCRdb processed the multiplex PCR reads anew with MiXCR; each CDR3 protein has one entry. In the table there are about half a million distinct CDR3 sequences, 20% of which are singletons. Sequencing was done on a sample of blood. All receptors derive from a man between 35 and 55 years old with Graves' ophthalmopathy.

The rearrangement links TRBV9 to TRBJ2-7, with 7 bases that match TRBD1. The CDR3 loop spans 13 amino acids. Per germline, CDR1 SGDLS and CDR2 YYNGEE. Trimming took 2 bases from V and 5 from J; bases not matched to a gene: 4. The CDR3 region has the DNA TGTGCCAGCAGCGTGACAGGGTCCCACGAGCAGTACTTC. Amino acids: CASSVTGSHEQYF.

Only a few counts were recorded for this clonotype. The chain has TRBV19 and TRBJ2-3; 11 positions match TRBD1. The germline CDR1 and CDR2 sequences are LNHDA and SQIVND (reference sequence). This CDR3 region has 18 residues. With 9 bases clipped from V and 5 bases from J, the junction kept 19 bases outside the gene matches. The CDR3 is CASNRRKSGGTGGDTQYF. CDR3 in DNA: TGTGCCAGCAACCGAAGAAAGAGTGGTGGGACAGGGGGAGATACGCAGTATTTT.

The chain has TRBV29-1 and TRBJ1-2; 8 positions match TRBD1. The CDR3 loop spans 12 amino acids. Germline-derived CDR1 and CDR2 are SQVTM and ANQGSEA. V dropped 7 bases and J dropped 3; count of bases not matched to a gene: 4. CDR3: CSALTGDYGYTF. The CDR3 DNA sequence: TGCAGCGCCCTGACAGGGGACTATGGCTACACCTTC.

V gene TRBV20-1 combines with J gene TRBJ2-1, with D uncertain. This CDR3 has 13 residues. V was shortened by 0 bases and J by 10 bases, with 13 bases between the two germline ends. The V gene's germline CDR1 is DFQATT and CDR2 SNEGSKA (reference sequence). CDR3 coding DNA: TGCAGTGCTAGAGATAGACTTCCCGGGGAGCAGTTCTTC. Encoded protein: CSARDRLPGEQFF.

This chain connects TRBV30 to TRBJ2-3, with TRBD2 matching over 11 bases. CDR3 size: 15 residues. Trimming removed 5 bases from V and 3 bases from J; junction bases left unmatched: 7. Germline V gives CDR1 GTSNPN, CDR2 SVGIG (reference sequence). The CDR3 DNA reads TGTGCCTGGGCCCCCGGGACTAGCGGTACAGATACGCAGTATTTT. It is translated as CAWAPGTSGTDTQYF.

This clonotype was seen at least ten times. The chain couples TRBV6-2 or TRBV6-3 to TRBJ2-7, with 8 bases matching TRBD2. Germline values: CDR1 MNHEY, CDR2 SVGEGT. V was pared by 9 bases and J by 4 bases, with 11 bases of the junction left unmatched. This CDR3 region has 14 residues. CDR3 DNA: TGTGCCAGTAGACCGGGACTAGGTTCGTACGAGCAGTACTTC. It specifies CASRPGLGSYEQYF.

This chain uses TRBV7-8 with TRBJ1-6; unclear D gene. CDR1 and CDR2 (germline): SGHVS, FQNEAQ. Deletions cut 1 base from V and 10 bases from J, with 17 bases between. The CDR3 runs 16 residues. CDR3 amino acids: CASSLEPTSVNSPLHF. The CDR3 DNA reads as TGTGCCAGCAGCTTAGAACCGACAAGCGTGAACTCACCCCTCCACTTT.

A few counts support this clonotype. This rearrangement joins TRBV7-6 to TRBJ2-1; 7 positions match TRBD2. This CDR3 region has 18 residues. With V trimmed by 1 base and J by 1 base, 10 bases remained unmatched. Germline V lookup: CDR1 SGHVS, CDR2 FNYEAQ. CDR3 amino acids: CASSLVLWEGASYNEQFF. CDR3 coding DNA: TGTGCCAGCAGCTTAGTGTTGTGGGAGGGCGCTTCCTACAATGAGCAGTTCTTC.

This clonotype has a handful of counts. The CDR3 reads CASSAGGNTGELFF. The CDR3 region has the DNA TGTGCCAGCAGCGCCGGGGGGAACACCGGGGAGCTGTTTTTT. The chain employs TRBV9 and TRBJ2-2, with a possible D match to TRBD2 (6 bases). The CDR3 covers 14 residues. Germline V CDR1 and CDR2: SGDLS, YYNGEE. The V and J ends lost 3 bases and 1 base respectively, with 7 bases between them.

This clonotype was observed a handful of times. The chain carries TRBV6-5 and TRBJ2-5, with TRBD1 identical over 7 bases. Germline loops: CDR1 MNHEY, CDR2 SVGAGI. The CDR3 length is 15 residues. The V segment lost 0 bases and the J segment 5 bases; nucleotides outside the gene matches: 6. CDR3 DNA sequence: TGTGCCAGCAGTTACTCAGGGGGCATAGGGGAGACCCAGTACTTC. It codes for CASSYSGGIGETQYF.

The chain couples TRBV6-2 or TRBV6-3 to TRBJ2-3; maybe TRBD1 (6 bases). CDR1 is MNHEY, CDR2 SVGEGT, per germline. This CDR3 is 13 amino acids long. The CDR3 sequence: CTISLQGTDTQYF. In nucleotides, the CDR3 is TGTACCATCTCCTTACAGGGAACAGATACGCAGTATTTT.

This clonotype was seen many times. The rearrangement uses TRBV5-6 and TRBJ1-1; unclear D gene. V was trimmed by 2 bases and J by 1 base, leaving 6 bases between them. The CDR3 runs to 13 residues. The V gene's germline CDR1 is SGHDT and CDR2 YYEEEE. CDR3 sequence reads: CASSFEPNTEAFF. Here the CDR3 DNA reads TGTGCCAGCAGCTTCGAGCCGAACACTGAAGCTTTCTTT.

This clonotype appeared a few times. The chain recombines TRBV28 with TRBJ1-2, with a possible D match to TRBD1 (6 bases). Trimming left V 4 bases short and J 0 bases short, with 15 bases between. In germline, CDR1 is MDHEN, CDR2 SYDVKM. The CDR3 has 16 amino acids. CDR3 protein: CASSSGGAGANYGYTF. CDR3 nucleotides: TGTGCCAGCAGTTCTGGGGGCGCGGGAGCTAACTATGGCTACACCTTC.

This clonotype was seen at least ten times. The chain couples TRBV28 to TRBJ2-3, with D maybe TRBD1 (6 bases). CDR1 MDHEN and CDR2 SYDVKM come from the germline V gene. The CDR3 contains 15 residues. V lost 3 bases to trimming and J lost 4 bases, with 14 bases between them. Here the CDR3 DNA reads TGTGCCAGCAGTTTTCACAGGGAAGTCCCAGATACGCAGTATTTT. Its translation: CASSFHREVPDTQYF.

This clonotype was observed a few times. The junction and the germline gene differ at one end; a read error may be behind it. The chain combines TRBV5-1 with TRBJ2-1; 7 bases are a match to TRBD2. CDR3 length: 15 amino acids. Looked up from germline, CDR1 is SGHRS and CDR2 is YFSETQ. CDR3 sequence: CAGSLGGEAYNEQFF. CDR3 nucleotides: TGCGCCGGCAGCTTGGGGGGGGAGGCCTACAATGAGCAGTTCTTC.

This clonotype came up a few times. The rearrangement joins TRBV19 to TRBJ2-7; D might be TRBD1 (6 bases). Trimming took off 4 bases at V and 4 bases at J, with 11 bases between the two ends. CDR1 is LNHDA, CDR2 SQIVND, per germline (reference sequence). The CDR3 is 13 residues long. CDR3 in amino acids: CASSTGDRYEQYF. CDR3 DNA: TGTGCCAGTAGTACAGGGGATAGGTACGAGCAGTACTTC.

In its sample, this clonotype was seen a few times. This chain joins TRBV20-1 and TRBJ2-3; no clear D gene. CDR3 length equals 14 residues. V lost 3 bases, J lost 2 bases, and 12 bases lay in between. Germline V gives CDR1 DFQATT, CDR2 SNEGSKA (reference sequence). For the CDR3, the DNA is TGCAGTGCTAGTGGGGTTCTAAACACAGATACGCAGTATTTT. Translated: CSASGVLNTDTQYF.

This clonotype appeared a few times. The CDR3 DNA follows: TGTGCCTGGAGTGTGGAGGGCGGCTACACCTTC. Amino acids: CAWSVEGGYTF. This rearrangement joins TRBV30 to TRBJ1-2; unclear D gene. This CDR3 is 11 amino acids long. The V gene's germline CDR1 is GTSNPN and CDR2 SVGIG (reference sequence). V dropped 0 bases and J dropped 8 bases, with 7 bases sitting between them.

This clonotype was counted at least ten times. This chain links TRBV20-1 with TRBJ1-2; 7 bases are a match to TRBD1. CDR1 DFQATT and CDR2 SNEGSKA come from the germline V gene (reference sequence). The CDR3 has 12 amino acids. Unmatched junction bases numbered 9, after V lost 5 bases and J lost 9 bases. The CDR3 region is CSASGGTGRYTF. The DNA of the CDR3 is TGCAGTGCTTCAGGGGGGACGGGGCGCTACACCTTC.

The sample holds a few counts of this clonotype. The J gene is TRBJ1-1, the V gene TRBV6-1, with 7 bases identical to TRBD1. V was clipped by 5 bases and J by 0 bases; unmatched bases: 6. The CDR3 sequence is 15 residues long. CDR1 MNHNS and CDR2 SASEGT come from the germline V gene. CDR3 amino acids: CASSLPGTVNTEAFF. The CDR3 region has the DNA TGTGCCAGCAGTTTACCCGGGACAGTGAACACTGAAGCTTTCTTT.

CDR3: CASSLEGRDGYTF. The CDR3 DNA sequence: TGCGCCAGCAGCTTGGAAGGGCGCGATGGCTACACCTTC. The chain couples TRBV5-1 to TRBJ1-2; D unresolved. V was pared by 0 bases and J by 6 bases, with 9 bases between. In germline, CDR1 is SGHRS, CDR2 YFSETQ. The CDR3 sequence is 13 residues long.

This clonotype has ten or more counts. The J gene is TRBJ2-5, the V gene TRBV7-6, with 7 bases lining up with TRBD2. Germline V gene data show CDR1 as SGHVS and CDR2 as FNYEAQ. J lost 7 bases, V lost 10 bases, and 15 bases had no gene match. CDR3 size: 14 residues. CDR3 region: CATTGGSYGGTQYF. CDR3 sequence (DNA): TGTGCCACCACTGGCGGGAGCTACGGGGGGACCCAGTACTTC. Complete variable domain (other parts from reference TRBV7-6 and TRBJ2-5): GAGVSQSPRYKVTKRGQDVALRCDPISGHVSLYWYRQALGQGPEFLTYFNYEAQQDKSGLPNDRFSAERPEGSISTLTIQRTEQRDSAMYRCATTGGSYGGTQYFGPGTRLLVL.

The sample holds a few counts of this clonotype. This sequence joins TRBV6-1 and TRBJ2-3; D unclear. The CDR3 is 15 residues long. Germline V gene lookup returns CDR1 MNHNS and CDR2 SASEGT. Between the trimmed V and J ends, which lost 6 bases and 2 bases, there was a span of 15 bases. The CDR3 is CASRAQGLYTDTQYF. CDR3 nucleotides: TGTGCCAGCAGGGCCCAAGGGCTTTACACAGATACGCAGTATTTT.

This clonotype has just a few counts. The chain is built from TRBV5-5 and TRBJ2-2, with 9 bases lining up with TRBD1. Germline V gives CDR1 SGHKS, CDR2 YYEKEE (reference sequence). V shed 1 base, J shed 0 bases, and the junction held 7 bases outside the gene matches. This CDR3 is built from 18 residues. CDR3 sequence reads: CASSLRGTGGPNTGELFF. CDR3 nucleotide sequence: TGTGCCAGCAGCTTGCGGGGAACAGGGGGCCCGAACACCGGGGAGCTGTTTTTT. Filled out from reference TRBV5-5 and TRBJ2-2, the complete variable domain reads DAGVTQSPTHLIKTRGQQVTLRCSPISGHKSVSWYQQVLGQGPQFIFQYYEKEERGRGNFPDRFSARQFPNYSSELNVNALLLGDSALYLCASSLRGTGGPNTGELFFGEGSRLTVL.

Only a few counts were recorded for this clonotype. The rearrangement links TRBV20-1 to TRBJ1-1; 9 bases fit TRBD1. The J segment lost 4 bases and the V segment lost 3 bases, leaving 9 bases of the junction unmatched. CDR1 is DFQATT, CDR2 SNEGSKA, per germline (reference sequence). CDR3 length equals 15 residues. CDR3 loop: CSASKYRGRSTEAFF. CDR3 sequence (DNA): TGCAGTGCTAGTAAGTACAGGGGGCGAAGCACTGAAGCTTTCTTT.

This clonotype was detected once. A much larger clone lies one base from this, so it may be a read error. This chain links TRBV7-9 with TRBJ2-1; TRBD1 might be the D (6 bases). Germline loops: CDR1 SEHNR, CDR2 FQNEAQ (reference sequence). The V and J ends lost 4 bases and 0 bases respectively, with 16 bases between them. The CDR3 runs to 17 residues. In DNA, the CDR3 is TGTGCCAGCAGCTCAAAACACAGGGCCGGCTCCTACAATGAGCAGTTCTTC. This encodes CASSSKHRAGSYNEQFF. Complete variable domain (other parts from reference TRBV7-9 and TRBJ2-1): DTGVSQNPRHKITKRGQNVTFRCDPISEHNRLYWYRQTLGQGPEFLTYFQNEAQLEKSRLLSDRFSAERPKGSFSTLEIQRTEQGDSAMYLCASSSKHRAGSYNEQFFGPGTRLTVL.

This chain uses TRBV27 with TRBJ1-2, with unresolved D. Germline V gives CDR1 MNHEY, CDR2 SMNVEV (reference sequence). There are 15 residues in the CDR3. V was trimmed by 6 bases and J by 0 bases, leaving 14 bases between them. The CDR3 reads CASRGGENSNYGYTF. CDR3 nucleotides: TGTGCCAGCAGGGGAGGAGAGAATTCTAACTATGGCTACACCTTC.

This clonotype was recorded a few times. The CDR3 nucleotides read TGTGCCAGCAGCCCCCGGGGGTACAATCAGCCCCAGCATTTT. It specifies CASSPRGYNQPQHF. V is TRBV6-1 and J is TRBJ1-5; D possibly corresponds to TRBD1 (5 bases). Germline V gives CDR1 MNHNS, CDR2 SASEGT. The CDR3 has 14 residues. Between the trimmed V and J ends, which lost 6 bases and 3 bases, there was a span of 12 bases.

J is TRBJ2-7 and V is TRBV20-1; D may correspond to TRBD1 or TRBD2 (6 bases each). V was trimmed by 6 bases and J by 2 bases, leaving 23 bases between them. Germline CDR1 DFQATT, CDR2 SNEGSKA (reference sequence). The CDR3 runs to 16 residues. CDR3 nucleotides: TGCAGTGCGAGGAGGGGTGTCGGGGCAGGGGCCTACGAGCAGTACTTC. Amino acid sequence: CSARRGVGAGAYEQYF.

The rearrangement uses TRBV7-9 and TRBJ2-2; 8 bases match TRBD1. CDR1 is SEHNR and CDR2 is FQNEAQ in the germline V gene (reference sequence). Losses at the gene ends were 4 bases for V and 4 bases for J; bases not matched to a gene: 8. This CDR3 is built from 16 residues. In DNA form, the CDR3 reads TGTGCCAGCAGCTACGCCGGACAGGGAGTCACCGGGGAGCTGTTTTTT. Its translation is CASSYAGQGVTGELFF.

A few counts support this clonotype. V and J are TRBV18 and TRBJ2-2; weak D call: TRBD1 (6 bases). Germline V gene sequence: CDR1 KGHSH, CDR2 LQKENI. Trimming left V 6 bases short and J 8 bases short, with 16 bases between. The CDR3 is 14 residues long. CDR3 in DNA: TGTGCCAGCTCCCCATCGGACAGTTCTGGGGAGCTGTTTTTT. This codes for CASSPSDSSGELFF. Full variable domain (outside the CDR3, taken from reference TRBV18 and TRBJ2-2): NAGVMQNPRHLVRRRGQEARLRCSPMKGHSHVYWYRQLPEEGLKFMVYLQKENIIDESGMPKERFSAEFPKEGPSILRIQQVVRGDSAAYFCASSPSDSSGELFFGEGSRLTVL.

This clonotype was seen ten or more times. The chain uses TRBV7-2 and TRBJ2-7, with 7 bases identical to TRBD2. Germline CDR1 SGHTA, CDR2 FQGNSA. This CDR3 contains 15 residues. J lost 7 bases, V lost 3 bases, and 12 bases had no gene match. CDR3 region: CASSLGVRSGTEQYF. CDR3 DNA sequence: TGTGCCAGCAGCTTGGGTGTCAGAAGCGGGACGGAGCAGTACTTC.